This entry concerns a single T cell receptor (beta chain). Clones were read by immunoSEQ multiplex PCR, and TCRdb kept only the in-frame ones, dropping some. The sample shows under 2,000,000 clones, approximately 94% of them seen only once. This entry comes from a study of shared clonotypes between healthy human individuals. After removal of 4 bases from V and 8 bases from J, the junction contained 13 bases not matched to a gene. The length of the CDR3 is 17 residues. Germline CDR1 reads MGHRA; CDR2 reads YSYEKL. Naive CD8 cells were CD45RO-negative, positively selected for CCR7, excluding terminally differentiated effector memory CD45RA+ cells.

The sequencing input was naive CD8+ T cells sorted from blood. This TCR was sampled from a man between 18 and 29 years old in good health. The chain uses TRBV4-1 and TRBJ1-4; 10 bases fit TRBD1. The CDR3 DNA reads TGCGCCAGCAGCCCCCGTGACAGGGGGCGTGAAGGGGAAAAACTGTTTTTT. This codes for CASSPRDRGREGEKLFF.